Shown below are 21 T cell receptor beta chains from a single sample sequenced in a study of cytomegalovirus exposure and HLA in healthy donors. 13 Jbeta primers and 60 Vbeta primers were used for the PCR. Clones were read by immunoSEQ multiplex PCR, and TCRdb kept only the in-frame ones, dropping some. Of about 140,000 clones listed, around 84% were seen once; the top ten hold about 2.2%. Sequenced: PBMCs. All receptors derive from a man aged 50-59 years in good health and CMV-seronegative.

The chain couples TRBV19 to TRBJ1-2; D gene uncertain. Trimming cost V 7 bases and J 4 bases, with 22 bases left between them. Germline V CDR1 and CDR2: LNHDA, SQIVND (reference sequence). The CDR3 runs to 16 residues. The CDR3 here is CASTSRGVLLGYGYTF. The CDR3 DNA follows: TGTGCCAGTACCTCGCGGGGTGTTCTCCTCGGCTATGGCTACACCTTC.

The chain couples TRBV6-5 to TRBJ1-2; D gene uncertain. Germline lookup yields CDR1 MNHEY and CDR2 SVGAGI. The CDR3 is 13 residues long. V gave up 1 base and J gave up 8 bases, with 11 bases separating them. The CDR3 here is CASSYYPFRGYTF. CDR3 in DNA: TGTGCCAGCAGTTACTACCCCTTCAGGGGCTACACCTTC.

This clone came up a few times. The CDR3 bases are TGTGCCAGCAGCGACCGGGACAGGGAGGTCACTGAAGCTTTCTTT. It specifies CASSDRDREVTEAFF. This rearrangement joins TRBV5-5 to TRBJ1-1; 9 bases agree with TRBD1. The ends lost 4 bases at V and 4 bases at J; junction bases unmatched: 8. Germline CDR1 reads SGHKS; CDR2 reads YYEKEE (reference sequence). The CDR3 totals 15 residues.

The chain joins TRBV5-1 to TRBJ2-7; 14 bases map to TRBD2. Losses at the gene ends were 4 bases for V and 2 bases for J; bases not matched to a gene: 8. In germline, CDR1 is SGHRS, CDR2 YFSETQ. The CDR3 loop spans 17 amino acids. The CDR3 region is CASSPRLAGGSAYEQYF. CDR3 DNA sequence: TGCGCCAGCAGCCCTCGACTAGCGGGAGGGTCGGCCTACGAGCAGTACTTC.

The V call is TRBV27, the J call TRBJ2-7, with a weak D call TRBD2 (6 bases). CDR1 and CDR2 from the germline V gene are MNHEY and SMNVEV (reference sequence). The length of the CDR3 is 14 residues. Between the trimmed V and J ends, which lost 3 bases and 6 bases, there was a span of 15 bases. The CDR3 DNA follows: TGTGCCAGCAGTTTTCTCTCCGGGAGCTTCGAGCAGTACTTC. Translated: CASSFLSGSFEQYF.

This clone was recorded only once. V and J are TRBV6-5 and TRBJ2-7, with D possibly matching TRBD2 (6 bases). V gave up 5 bases and J gave up 13 bases, with 21 bases separating them. Germline CDR1 reads MNHEY; CDR2 reads SVGAGI. CDR3 size: 13 residues. CDR3 DNA sequence: TGTGCCAGCAGTCCTACAGAAGGTGGGGGAGGTTACTTC. It encodes CASSPTEGGGGYF.

V is TRBV27 and J is TRBJ2-7, with D possibly TRBD1 on 6 matching bases. The CDR3 is 13 amino acids. Looked up from germline, CDR1 is MNHEY and CDR2 is SMNVEV (reference sequence). The V end was cut by 7 bases, the J end by 6 bases, with 16 bases between. CDR3 region: CASTGQGIGEQYF. Written as DNA, the CDR3 is TGTGCCAGCACTGGGCAGGGGATCGGCGAGCAGTACTTC.

This clone occurred once. The J gene is TRBJ1-2, the V gene TRBV2; 7 positions agree with TRBD1. Germline V lookup: CDR1 SNHLY, CDR2 FYNNEI. The CDR3 loop spans 16 amino acids. V lost 3 bases, J lost 6 bases, and 13 bases stayed unmatched. The CDR3 coding sequence is TGTGCCAGCAGTGATCCGGGACAGCCTATTTCGGATGGCTACACCTTC. Its translation: CASSDPGQPISDGYTF.

This clone has more than one count but fewer than ten. The V call is TRBV5-1, the J call TRBJ1-1; TRBD1 aligns across 7 bases. The germline gives CDR1 SGHRS, CDR2 YFSETQ. Unmatched junction bases numbered 3, after V lost 4 bases and J lost 3 bases. The CDR3 is 13 residues long. The CDR3 DNA follows: TGCGCCAGCAGCCCAACAGGGGACACTGAAGCTTTCTTT. Amino acids: CASSPTGDTEAFF.

The rearrangement links TRBV6-1 to TRBJ1-1, with 8 bases aligning to TRBD1. In germline, CDR1 is MNHNS, CDR2 SASEGT. J was trimmed by 5 bases and V by 3 bases; bases with no gene match: 8. The CDR3 loop spans 15 amino acids. Here the CDR3 DNA reads TGTGCCAGCAGTGACCCAGGACAGGGAGGAACTGAAGCTTTCTTT. Translating gives CASSDPGQGGTEAFF.

This sequence joins TRBV7-9 and TRBJ2-1; a possible D gene is TRBD2 (5 bases). The CDR3 totals 11 residues. Germline lookup yields CDR1 SEHNR and CDR2 FQNEAQ (reference sequence). V was pared by 5 bases and J by 9 bases, with 8 bases between. The CDR3 nucleotides are TGTGCCAGCAGCCCAGAGGGTGAGCAGTTCTTC. Amino acids: CASSPEGEQFF.

The J gene is TRBJ1-5, the V gene TRBV30, with 9 bases aligning to TRBD1. The CDR3 loop spans 16 amino acids. Germline V gene sequence: CDR1 GTSNPN, CDR2 SVGIG (reference sequence). The trim removed 2 bases at V and 3 bases at J, leaving 8 bases unmatched. CDR3 coding DNA: TGTGCCTGGAGTCCCCCGGGGACAGGGTCCAATCAGCCCCAGCATTTT. Its translation: CAWSPPGTGSNQPQHF. The complete variable domain, with remaining parts taken from reference TRBV30 and TRBJ1-5, reads SQTIHQWPATLVQPVGSPLSLECTVEGTSNPNLYWYRQAAGRGLQLLFYSVGIGQISSEVPQNLSASRPQDRQFILSSKKLLLSDSGFYLCAWSPPGTGSNQPQHFGDGTRLSIL.

The chain employs TRBV30 and TRBJ2-1; 10 bases map to TRBD1. The CDR3 runs to 14 residues. The V gene end was trimmed by 2 bases and the J gene end by 5 bases; junction bases not matched to a gene: 3. CDR1 GTSNPN and CDR2 SVGIG come from the germline V gene (reference sequence). CDR3 DNA: TGTGCCTGGAGTTTCGGGACAGGGGACAATGAGCAGTTCTTC. Protein sequence: CAWSFGTGDNEQFF. The full variable domain, in which reference TRBV30 and TRBJ2-1 provide the parts outside the CDR3, is SQTIHQWPATLVQPVGSPLSLECTVEGTSNPNLYWYRQAAGRGLQLLFYSVGIGQISSEVPQNLSASRPQDRQFILSSKKLLLSDSGFYLCAWSFGTGDNEQFFGPGTRLTVL.

This clone was picked up one time. The chain uses TRBV9 and TRBJ1-1; tentative D call: TRBD1 (6 bases). CDR1 is SGDLS and CDR2 is YYNGEE in the germline V gene. Trimming cost V 4 bases and J 5 bases, with 18 bases left between them. The CDR3 has 15 amino acids. This CDR3 reads CASSRDRGRGTEAFF. The CDR3 DNA follows: TGTGCCAGCAGCAGGGACCGGGGTAGGGGGACTGAAGCTTTCTTT.

This clone has only one observation. The chain joins TRBV30 to TRBJ2-4, with 7 bases matching TRBD1. The V gene's germline CDR1 is GTSNPN and CDR2 SVGIG (reference sequence). Germline trimming cut 4 bases from V and 0 bases from J; bases unmatched to any gene: 6. The CDR3 runs to 15 residues. The CDR3 coding sequence is TGTGCCTGGAACCGGGACAGTCTAGCCAAAAACATTCAGTACTTC. This codes for CAWNRDSLAKNIQYF.

The rearrangement joins TRBV7-9 to TRBJ2-7; 8 bases match TRBD2. Germline-derived CDR1 and CDR2 are SEHNR and FQNEAQ (reference sequence). V was pared by 2 bases and J by 3 bases, with 12 bases of the junction left unmatched. The CDR3 covers 17 residues. The CDR3 DNA follows: TGTGCCAGCAGCTTAAGGGTTAGCGGGACCAAACACTACGAGCAGTACTTC. It encodes CASSLRVSGTKHYEQYF.

This sequence joins TRBV5-1 and TRBJ2-1; TRBD2 agrees at 9 bases. After removal of 4 bases from V and 7 bases from J, the junction contained 18 bases not matched to a gene. Germline-derived CDR1 and CDR2 are SGHRS and YFSETQ. CDR3 length: 18 residues. CDR3 protein: CASSPSWSGLASSNEQFF. In DNA, the CDR3 is TGCGCCAGCAGCCCGAGTTGGTCGGGACTAGCTAGTTCAAATGAGCAGTTCTTC.

This clone was seen a few times. The chain joins TRBV6-5 to TRBJ1-2; possibly TRBD1 for D (5 bases). This CDR3 comprises 14 residues. CDR1 is MNHEY, CDR2 SVGAGI, per germline. Trimming removed 2 bases from V and 4 bases from J, with 11 bases in between. DNA for the CDR3: TGTGCCAGCAGTTACACCGGGGGGGGCTATGGCTACACCTTC. This sequence encodes CASSYTGGGYGYTF.

The chain employs TRBV5-5 and TRBJ2-7; possible D gene TRBD1, 5 bases. The CDR3 totals 12 residues. Trimming left V 2 bases short and J 6 bases short, with 9 bases between. Germline lookup yields CDR1 SGHKS and CDR2 YYEKEE (reference sequence). CDR3 protein: CASSFRGSEQYF. The CDR3 nucleotides are TGTGCCAGCAGCTTTAGGGGAAGCGAGCAGTACTTC.

The chain has TRBV7-9 and TRBJ1-1; D might be TRBD1 (6 bases). Germline assignment: CDR1 SEHNR and CDR2 FQNEAQ (reference sequence). The V end lost 4 bases, the J end lost 7 bases, and 13 bases lay between the germline ends. The CDR3 length is 13 residues. The CDR3 sequence: CASSSPQGIEAFF. The CDR3 DNA is TGTGCCAGCAGCTCCCCGCAGGGGATTGAAGCTTTCTTT.

J is TRBJ2-5 and V is TRBV29-1, with 9 bases identical to TRBD1. With 3 bases clipped from V and 4 bases from J, the junction kept 6 bases outside the gene matches. Germline lookup yields CDR1 SQVTM and CDR2 ANQGSEA. The CDR3 covers 14 residues. Here the CDR3 DNA reads TGCAGCGTTGAGGCAGGACAGGGGCGAGAGACCCAGTACTTC. Translated: CSVEAGQGRETQYF.